This TCR beta chain appears in the sequencing data of a study of CD8+ T cells in alopecia areata. About the research overall: Those treated were given oral tofacitinib at 5 to 10 mg twice daily.

Notes on the study in general: The study found TCR sharing across patients less clear than in mice, possibly for HLA reasons. Throughout tofacitinib, many expanded lesional clones continued to persist in scalp and blood. Tofacitinib significantly decreased scalp clonality and expanded CD8+ clones among top 100.

As for this clone: Its target is unknown. The same CDR3 arises from other DNA sequences in this sample as well.

As the sequencing template, cDNA was produced by extracting RNA and reverse transcribing it. Method: immunoSEQ multiplex PCR; TCRdb's copy keeps in-frame clones and lacks some. The sample records 180,000 or so clones, about half being singletons. Germline values: CDR1 MGHDK, CDR2 SYGVNS. V lost 0 bases and J lost 7, with 9 bases in between. This CDR3 is 13 amino acids long. The treatment here: oral pan-JAK inhibitor, 5-10 mg twice daily. The source is a human donor with alopecia areata. V usage is TRBV25-1 and J usage is TRBJ1-1; the D gene is possibly TRBD1 (5 bases). This specimen consisted of CD8+ T cells sorted from blood, obtained around week 54, from a patient treated with tofacitinib. In DNA, the CDR3 is TGTGCCAGCAGTGAATATCGGGGCCTTGAAGCTTTCTTT. Protein: CASSEYRGLEAFF.